The entry that follows covers one T cell receptor beta chain sequence. No antigen is known for it. Described treatment: roughly 10-day PBMC culture with coronavirus spike peptide pools or control peptides (ViraFEST assay). PBMCs were cultured at fewer than 2.5 million per well with roughly 10 IU/ml IL-2 and approximately 9.8 ug/ml peptide pools. This entry belongs to a study of vaccination and CD4 T cells after COVID-19. An Oncomine TCR Beta short-read assay was used to sequence the DNA from cultured CD4+ T cells. TCRdb re-derived calls from the PCR reads in MiXCR, one entry per CDR3 protein. The table has around 10,000 distinct CDR3 sequences, around 50% seen once. The V gene's germline CDR1 is SGHTA and CDR2 FQGNSA. The CDR3 is 15 residues long. Germline trimming cut 5 bases from V and 0 bases from J; bases unmatched to any gene: 4.

This receptor was taken from a human donor who had recovered from COVID-19. This chain connects TRBV7-2 to TRBJ1-5, with 7 bases lining up with TRBD1. Sequences were obtained from CD4+ T cells from blood, cultured in vitro. CDR3 nucleotide sequence: TGTGCCAGCAGCCCCCGACAGGGTAGCAATCAGCCCCAGCATTTT. Translation gives CASSPRQGSNQPQHF.